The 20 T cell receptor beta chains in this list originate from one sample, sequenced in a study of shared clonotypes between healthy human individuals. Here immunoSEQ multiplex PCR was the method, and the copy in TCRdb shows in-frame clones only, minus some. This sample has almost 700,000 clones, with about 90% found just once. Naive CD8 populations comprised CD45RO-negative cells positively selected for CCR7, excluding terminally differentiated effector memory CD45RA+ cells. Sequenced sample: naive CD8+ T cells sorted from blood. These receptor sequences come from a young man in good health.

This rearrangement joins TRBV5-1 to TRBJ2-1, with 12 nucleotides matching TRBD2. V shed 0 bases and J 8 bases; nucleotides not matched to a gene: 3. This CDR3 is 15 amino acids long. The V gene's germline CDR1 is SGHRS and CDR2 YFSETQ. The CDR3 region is CASSLGSSGRDEQFF. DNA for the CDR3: TGCGCCAGCAGCTTGGGGTCTAGCGGGAGGGATGAGCAGTTCTTC.

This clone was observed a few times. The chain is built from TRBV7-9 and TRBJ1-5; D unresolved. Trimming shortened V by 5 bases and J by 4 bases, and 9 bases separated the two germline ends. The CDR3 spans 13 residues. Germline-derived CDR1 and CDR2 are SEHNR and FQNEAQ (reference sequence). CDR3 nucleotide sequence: TGTGCCAGCAGCCACGCGGCAAATCAGCCCCAGCATTTT. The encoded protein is CASSHAANQPQHF.

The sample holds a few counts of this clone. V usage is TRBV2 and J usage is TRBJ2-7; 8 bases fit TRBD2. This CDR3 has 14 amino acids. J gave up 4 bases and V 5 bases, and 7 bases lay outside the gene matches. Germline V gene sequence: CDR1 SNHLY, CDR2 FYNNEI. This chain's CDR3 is CASSTTSGWYEQYF. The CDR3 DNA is TGTGCCAGCAGTACAACTAGCGGCTGGTACGAGCAGTACTTC.

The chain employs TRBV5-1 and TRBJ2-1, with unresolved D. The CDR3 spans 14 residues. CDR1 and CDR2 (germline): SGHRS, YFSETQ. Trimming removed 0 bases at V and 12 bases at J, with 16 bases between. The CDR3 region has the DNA TGCGCCAGCAGCTTGGTCCTGGGTCAACCGGGGCAGTTCTTC. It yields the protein CASSLVLGQPGQFF.

CDR3 nucleotide sequence: TGTGCCAGCAGTGTGGCAGCCTACGGACATCAAGAGACCCAGTACTTC. Protein product: CASSVAAYGHQETQYF. This chain connects TRBV25-1 to TRBJ2-5; the D gene is possibly TRBD1 (5 bases). Deletions cut 4 bases from V and 2 bases from J, with 17 bases between. CDR1 MGHDK and CDR2 SYGVNS come from the germline V gene. This CDR3 has 16 residues.

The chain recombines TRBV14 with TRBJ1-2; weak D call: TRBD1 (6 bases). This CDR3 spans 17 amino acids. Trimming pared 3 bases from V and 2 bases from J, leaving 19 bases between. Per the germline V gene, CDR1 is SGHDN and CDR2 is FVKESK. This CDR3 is CASSQGRGRNRNYGYTF. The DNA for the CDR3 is TGTGCCAGCAGCCAGGGCAGGGGCCGGAATCGGAACTATGGCTACACCTTC.

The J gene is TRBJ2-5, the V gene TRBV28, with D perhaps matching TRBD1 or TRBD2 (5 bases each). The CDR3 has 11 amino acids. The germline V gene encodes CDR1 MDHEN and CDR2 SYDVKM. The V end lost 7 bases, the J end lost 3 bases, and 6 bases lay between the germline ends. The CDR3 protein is CASMGEETQYF. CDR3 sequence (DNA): TGTGCCAGCATGGGGGAAGAGACCCAGTACTTC.

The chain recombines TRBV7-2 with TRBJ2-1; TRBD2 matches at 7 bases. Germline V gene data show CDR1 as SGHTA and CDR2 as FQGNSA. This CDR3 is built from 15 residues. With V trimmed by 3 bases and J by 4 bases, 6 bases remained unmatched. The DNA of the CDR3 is TGTGCCAGCAGCTTGCGGGAGACCCGTTACAATGAGCAGTTCTTC. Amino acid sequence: CASSLRETRYNEQFF.

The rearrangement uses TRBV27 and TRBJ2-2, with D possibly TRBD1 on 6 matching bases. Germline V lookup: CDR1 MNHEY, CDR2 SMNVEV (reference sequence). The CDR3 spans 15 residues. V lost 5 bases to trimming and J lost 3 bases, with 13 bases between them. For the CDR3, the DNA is TGTGCCAGCAGTAACAGGGACCCGTACACCGGGGAGCTGTTTTTT. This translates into CASSNRDPYTGELFF.

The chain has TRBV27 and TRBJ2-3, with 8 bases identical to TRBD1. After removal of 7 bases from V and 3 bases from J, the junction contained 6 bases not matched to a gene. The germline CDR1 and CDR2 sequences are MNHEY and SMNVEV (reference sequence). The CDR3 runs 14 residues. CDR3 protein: CASNTGGFTDTQYF. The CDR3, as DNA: TGTGCCAGCAATACAGGGGGTTTTACAGATACGCAGTATTTT.

CDR3 nucleotide sequence: TGTGCCAGCAGCCATAGTGGGGGCCTTGATGCTAACTATGGCTACACCTTC. It specifies CASSHSGGLDANYGYTF. The chain has TRBV7-2 and TRBJ1-2; weak D call: TRBD1 (6 bases). The CDR3 is 17 residues long. V was shortened by 5 bases and J by 0 bases, with 19 bases between the two germline ends. Germline CDR1 SGHTA, CDR2 FQGNSA.

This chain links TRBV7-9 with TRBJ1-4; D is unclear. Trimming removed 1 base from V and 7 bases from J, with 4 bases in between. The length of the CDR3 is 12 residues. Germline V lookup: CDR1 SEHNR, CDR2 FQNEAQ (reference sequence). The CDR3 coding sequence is TGTGCCAGCAGCTTAGAGGGTGAAAAACTGTTTTTT. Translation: CASSLEGEKLFF.

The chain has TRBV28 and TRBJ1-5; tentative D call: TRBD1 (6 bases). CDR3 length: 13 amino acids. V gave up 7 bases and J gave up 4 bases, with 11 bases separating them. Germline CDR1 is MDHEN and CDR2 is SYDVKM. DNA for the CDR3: TGTGCCAGCAAGCCCACAGGGAATCAGCCCCAGCATTTT. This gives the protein CASKPTGNQPQHF.

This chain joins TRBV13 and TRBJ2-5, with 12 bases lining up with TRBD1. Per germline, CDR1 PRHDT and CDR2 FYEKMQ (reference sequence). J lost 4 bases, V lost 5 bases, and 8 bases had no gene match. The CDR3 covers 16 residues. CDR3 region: CASSNSGTGGGETQYF. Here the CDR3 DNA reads TGTGCCAGCAGCAATTCCGGGACAGGGGGCGGAGAGACCCAGTACTTC.

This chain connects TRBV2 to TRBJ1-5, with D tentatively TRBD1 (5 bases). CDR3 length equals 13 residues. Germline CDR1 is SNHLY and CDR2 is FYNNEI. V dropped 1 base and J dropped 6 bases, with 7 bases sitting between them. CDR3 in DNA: TGTGCCAGCAGTGAAGGGGGGTCTCAGCCCCAGCATTTT. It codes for CASSEGGSQPQHF.

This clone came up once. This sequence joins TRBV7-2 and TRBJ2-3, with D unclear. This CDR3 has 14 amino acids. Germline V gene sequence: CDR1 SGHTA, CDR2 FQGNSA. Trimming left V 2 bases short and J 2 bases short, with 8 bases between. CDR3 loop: CASSLNRNTDTQYF. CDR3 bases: TGTGCCAGCAGCTTAAACAGAAACACAGATACGCAGTATTTT.

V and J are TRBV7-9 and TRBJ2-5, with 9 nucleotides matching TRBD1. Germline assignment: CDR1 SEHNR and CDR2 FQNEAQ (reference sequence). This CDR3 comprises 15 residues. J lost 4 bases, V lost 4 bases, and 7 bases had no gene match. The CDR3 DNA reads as TGTGCCAGCAGCTCCCGACAGGGGGTAGGAGAGACCCAGTACTTC. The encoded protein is CASSSRQGVGETQYF.

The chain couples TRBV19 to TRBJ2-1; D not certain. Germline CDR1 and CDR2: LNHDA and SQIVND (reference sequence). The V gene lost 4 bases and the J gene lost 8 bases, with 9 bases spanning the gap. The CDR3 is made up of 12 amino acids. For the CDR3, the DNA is TGTGCCAGTAGTAAGTGGGAACATGAGCAGTTCTTC. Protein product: CASSKWEHEQFF.

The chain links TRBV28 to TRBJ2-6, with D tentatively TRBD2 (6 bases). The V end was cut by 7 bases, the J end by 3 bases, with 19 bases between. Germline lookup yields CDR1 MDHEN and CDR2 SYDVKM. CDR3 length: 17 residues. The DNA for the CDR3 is TGTGCCAGCATCGACGTGGAGGGCGCTTATGGGGCCAACGTCCTGACTTTC. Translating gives CASIDVEGAYGANVLTF.

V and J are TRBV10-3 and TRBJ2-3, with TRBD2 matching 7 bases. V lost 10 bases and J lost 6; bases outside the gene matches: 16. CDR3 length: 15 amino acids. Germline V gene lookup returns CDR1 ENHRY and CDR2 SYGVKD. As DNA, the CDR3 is TGTGCCACACTAGGCGGGAGCCATTATACGGATACGCAGTATTTT. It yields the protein CATLGGSHYTDTQYF.